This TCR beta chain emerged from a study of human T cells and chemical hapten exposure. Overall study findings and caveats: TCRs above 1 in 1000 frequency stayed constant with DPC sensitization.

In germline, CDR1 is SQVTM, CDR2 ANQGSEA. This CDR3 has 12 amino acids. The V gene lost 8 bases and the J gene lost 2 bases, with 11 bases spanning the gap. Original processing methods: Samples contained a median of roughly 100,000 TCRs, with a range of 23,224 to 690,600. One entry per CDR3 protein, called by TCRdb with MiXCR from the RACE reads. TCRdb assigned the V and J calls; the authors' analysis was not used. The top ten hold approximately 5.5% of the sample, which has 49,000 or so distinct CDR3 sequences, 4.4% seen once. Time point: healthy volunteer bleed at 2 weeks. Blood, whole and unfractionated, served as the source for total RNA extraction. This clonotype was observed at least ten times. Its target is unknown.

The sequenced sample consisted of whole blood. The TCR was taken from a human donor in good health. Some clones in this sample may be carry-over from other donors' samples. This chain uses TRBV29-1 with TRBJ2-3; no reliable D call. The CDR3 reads CSLERTTDTQYF. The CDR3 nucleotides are TGCAGCTTGGAGAGGACCACAGATACGCAGTATTTT.